This T cell receptor beta chain derives from a study of regulatory T cells in long-lasting Graves disease. Regarding the study as a whole: TCR diversity was lower in persistent than newly diagnosed Graves' disease.

CDR3 length: 16 amino acids. Unmatched junction bases numbered 11, after V lost 5 bases and J lost 5 bases. Per the germline V gene, CDR1 is SGHTA and CDR2 is FQGTGA. Time point indicated: persistent/refractory GD, antithyroid drugs over 5 years with positive TRAb. RNA extracted from PBMCs served as the sequencing template. In building TCR beta libraries, iRepertoire HTBI primers were used together with Arm-PCR of CDR3 regions. TCRdb fed the multiplex PCR reads into MiXCR, producing one record per CDR3 protein. The profile covers fewer than 400,000 distinct CDR3 sequences, with roughly a fifth appearing a single time and 29% taken by the ten largest. A note on this clonotype: No antigen is known for it.

This receptor was taken from a female donor with Graves disease. The sequencing here drew on peripheral blood mononuclear cells (PBMCs), taken when the disease was refractory, from a patient treated with antithyroid drugs. The chain employs TRBV7-3 and TRBJ2-1; TRBD1 matches 8 bases. The CDR3 DNA reads TGTGCCAGCAGCCCGACTTCGGGACAGGTTGACAATGAGCAGTTCTTC. It translates to CASSPTSGQVDNEQFF. The whole variable domain, remainder taken from reference TRBV7-3 and TRBJ2-1, is GAGVSQTPSNKVTEKGKYVELRCDPISGHTALYWYRQSLGQGPEFLIYFQGTGAADDSGLPNDRFFAVRPEGSVSTLKIQRTERGDSAVYLCASSPTSGQVDNEQFFGPGTRLTVL.